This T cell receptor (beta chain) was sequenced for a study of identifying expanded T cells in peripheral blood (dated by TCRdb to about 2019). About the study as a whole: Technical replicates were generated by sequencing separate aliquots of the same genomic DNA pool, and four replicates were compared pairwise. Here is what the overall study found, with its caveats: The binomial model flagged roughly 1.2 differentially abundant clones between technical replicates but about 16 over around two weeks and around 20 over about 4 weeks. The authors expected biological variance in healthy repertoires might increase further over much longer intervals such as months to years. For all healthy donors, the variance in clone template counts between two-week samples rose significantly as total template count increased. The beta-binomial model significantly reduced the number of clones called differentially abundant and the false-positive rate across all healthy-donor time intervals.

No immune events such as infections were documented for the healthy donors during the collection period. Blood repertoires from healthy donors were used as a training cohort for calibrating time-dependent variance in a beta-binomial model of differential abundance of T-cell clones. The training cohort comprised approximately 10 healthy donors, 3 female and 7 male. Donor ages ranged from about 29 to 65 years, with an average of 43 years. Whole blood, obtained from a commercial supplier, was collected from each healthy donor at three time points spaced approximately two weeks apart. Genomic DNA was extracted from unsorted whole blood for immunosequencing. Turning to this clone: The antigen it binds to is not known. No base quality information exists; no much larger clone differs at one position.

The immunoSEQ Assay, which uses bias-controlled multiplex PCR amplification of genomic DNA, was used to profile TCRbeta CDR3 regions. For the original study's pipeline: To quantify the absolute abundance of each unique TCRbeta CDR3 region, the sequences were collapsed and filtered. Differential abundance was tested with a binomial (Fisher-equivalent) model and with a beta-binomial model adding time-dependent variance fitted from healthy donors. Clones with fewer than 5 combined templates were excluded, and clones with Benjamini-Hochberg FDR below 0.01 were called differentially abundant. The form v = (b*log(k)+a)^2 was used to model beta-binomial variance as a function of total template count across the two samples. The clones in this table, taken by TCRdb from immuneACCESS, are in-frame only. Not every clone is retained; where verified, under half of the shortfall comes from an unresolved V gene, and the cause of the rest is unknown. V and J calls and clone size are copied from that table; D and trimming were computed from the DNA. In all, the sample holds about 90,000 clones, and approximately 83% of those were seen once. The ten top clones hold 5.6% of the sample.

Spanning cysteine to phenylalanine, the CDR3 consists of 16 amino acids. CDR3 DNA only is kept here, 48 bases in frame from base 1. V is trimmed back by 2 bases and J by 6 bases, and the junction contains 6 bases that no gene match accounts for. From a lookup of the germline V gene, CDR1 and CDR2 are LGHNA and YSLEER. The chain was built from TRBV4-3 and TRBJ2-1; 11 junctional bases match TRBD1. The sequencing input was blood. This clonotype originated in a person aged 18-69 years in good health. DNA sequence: TGCGCCAGCAGCCAATCCCCCGGGACAGGGGGCAATGAGCAGTTCTTC. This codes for CASSQSPGTGGNEQFF.